These T cell receptor beta chains were read from a single sample in a study of beta chain features in type 1 diabetes. Measured with immunoSEQ multiplex PCR; TCRdb has only the in-frame clones, and not every one. The sample consists of around 300,000 clones, around 16% of them appearing once. Input material: naive CD4+ T cells from blood. The origin of the receptors is a man aged 18 to 35 with type 1 diabetes. CDR3s include the opening cysteine and the closing phenylalanine or tryptophan. The D gene is left open where the match is weak. Not every row has a clone size; where given, it reads once, few, many or a size class.

V gene	clone size	D gene	J gene	CDR3 DNA	CDR3 protein
TRBV19	-	TRBD1	TRBJ2-7	TGTGCCAGTAGTGTCTCCGGGACAGGGGAACAGTACTTC	CASSVSGTGEQYF
TRBV5-1	-	-	TRBJ2-7	TGCGCCACCCGGCCCACCGGGACTTTAGATATCGAGCAGTACTTC	CATRPTGTLDIEQYF
TRBV5-1	few	TRBD2	TRBJ2-3	TGCGCCAGCAGCTTGGAAGGGCTAGCGGGAGGGCCGAATACGCAGTATTTT	CASSLEGLAGGPNTQYF
TRBV18	-	-	TRBJ2-2	TGTGCCAGCTCACCCCGCGCTGACACCGGGGAGCTGTTTTTT	CASSPRADTGELFF
TRBV30	few	-	TRBJ1-2	TGTGCCTGGCAACCGGGGAATAACTATGGCTACACCTTC	CAWQPGNNYGYTF
TRBV4-3	-	-	TRBJ1-3	TGCGCCAGCAGCCAAGATGCGGCCGGCCTCTCTGGAAACACCATATATTTT	CASSQDAAGLSGNTIYF
TRBV10-2	-	TRBD2	TRBJ2-3	TGCGCCAGCAGGCCAGCGGGGGGAGGAGATACGCAGTATTTT	CASRPAGGGDTQYF
TRBV28	few	-	TRBJ2-7	TGTGCCAGCAGTTTATCGGGAGACTCCTACGAGCAGTACTTC	CASSLSGDSYEQYF
TRBV15	few	TRBD2	TRBJ2-7	TGTGCCACCAGCAGACAGCGGGAAGGAAGCTACGAGCAGTACTTC	CATSRQREGSYEQYF
TRBV9	-	-	TRBJ2-3	TGTGCCAGCAGCCCCTATGGGGGGACCACAGATACGCAGTATTTT	CASSPYGGTTDTQYF
TRBV30	few	TRBD2	TRBJ2-1	TGTGCCTGGAGCGGACTAGCGGGGGGGCCCGGTGAGCAGTTCTTC	CAWSGLAGGPGEQFF
TRBV4-1	-	TRBD1	TRBJ1-2	TGCGCCAGCAGCCAAAGGGACAGGGACCATGGCTACACCTTC	CASSQRDRDHGYTF
TRBV30	few	TRBD2	TRBJ2-1	TGTGCCTTTAGGGCTAGCGGGTACATCCATGAGCAGTTCTTC	CAFRASGYIHEQFF
TRBV18	-	-	TRBJ2-1	TGTGCCAGCTCTCGGACAGAGTATGAGCAGTTCTTC	CASSRTEYEQFF
TRBV29-1	-	-	TRBJ2-7	TGCAGCGTTGCCCCCGGGACCTACGAGCAGTACTTC	CSVAPGTYEQYF
TRBV5-6	few	TRBD2	TRBJ2-3	TGTGCCAGCAGCTCGGGAGGAGATACGCAGTATTTT	CASSSGGDTQYF
TRBV27	few	-	TRBJ2-5	TGTGCCAGCAGTTTCGCAGGGGTAGAGACCCAGTACTTC	CASSFAGVETQYF
TRBV23-1	few	TRBD1	TRBJ2-7	TGCGCCAGCAGTCAATTGAAGGGACAGGGGGCCATTAGAGGTGAGCAGTACTTC	CASSQLKGQGAIRGEQYF
TRBV25-1	few	TRBD1	TRBJ1-2	TGTGCCAGCAGTGAATTAACTCGGACAGGTGGCTACACCTTC	CASSELTRTGGYTF
TRBV5-4	few	-	TRBJ2-5	TGTGCCAGCAGCTTAGGTAGCGCAGGAGAGACCCAGTACTTC	CASSLGSAGETQYF
TRBV7-9	-	TRBD2	TRBJ2-1	TGTGCCAGCAGCTTAGGAGCTAGCGGTCACAATGAGCAGTTCTTC	CASSLGASGHNEQFF
TRBV30	few	-	TRBJ1-2	TGTGCCTGGAGTCGGGTCTTAGTGAACTATGGCTACACCTTC	CAWSRVLVNYGYTF
TRBV6-5	-	-	TRBJ1-5	TGTGCCAGCAGTTACCTGAATCAGCCCCAGCATTTT	CASSYLNQPQHF
TRBV7-9	few	-	TRBJ2-1	TGTGCCAGCATCACGGGAGACAATGAGCAGTTCTTC	CASITGDNEQFF
TRBV13	-	TRBD2	TRBJ2-7	TGTGCCAGCAAGGGGAGACTAGCGGGGGACTACGAGCAGTACTTC	CASKGRLAGDYEQYF
TRBV7-2	few	-	TRBJ2-1	TGTGCCAGGGGGGGTAGCACCTCCTACAATGAGCAGTTCTTC	CARGGSTSYNEQFF
TRBV15	-	TRBD1	TRBJ2-7	TGTGCCACCAGCAGAGGACAGGGGGTTGACGAGCAGTACTTC	CATSRGQGVDEQYF
TRBV5-4	few	TRBD1	TRBJ1-1	TGTGCCAGCAGCAAAATGGGACAGAAGAACACTGAAGCTTTCTTT	CASSKMGQKNTEAFF
TRBV21-1	few	-	TRBJ1-1	TGTGCCAGCAGCCATTCCGCCAGGGCTACGAACACTGAAGCTTTCTTT	CASSHSARATNTEAFF
TRBV27	-	-	TRBJ2-7	TGTGCCAGCGGTGGGCGGGGAGGAGGGTTGAGGGAGCAGTACTTC	CASGGRGGGLREQYF
TRBV28	-	TRBD1	TRBJ1-5	TGTGCCAGTGGACAGGGGTATCAGCCCCAGCATTTT	CASGQGYQPQHF
TRBV29-1	-	-	TRBJ2-3	TGCAGCGTTGGTAGGAGATTCACAGATACGCAGTATTTT	CSVGRRFTDTQYF
TRBV30	few	-	TRBJ1-2	TGTGCCTGGAGTGTACAAGGGGGTGGCTACACCTTC	CAWSVQGGGYTF
TRBV9	few	TRBD2	TRBJ2-1	TGTGCCAGCAGCGTCAGCGGGGGCCCTTACAATGAGCAGTTCTTC	CASSVSGGPYNEQFF
TRBV6-5	few	-	TRBJ1-1	TGTGCCAGCGTCCCCAGGGGCGAGAACACTGAAGCTTTCTTT	CASVPRGENTEAFF
TRBV5-1	-	-	TRBJ1-2	TGCGCCAGCAGCCCCCTGGAGGGAGGGAGGAACTATGGCTACACCTTC	CASSPLEGGRNYGYTF
TRBV7-2	-	TRBD1	TRBJ1-1	TGTGCCAGCAGCTTAGTGGACAGGGGGAACACTGAAGCTTTCTTT	CASSLVDRGNTEAFF
TRBV14	few	TRBD1	TRBJ2-7	TGTGCCAGTACAGGGGCCGTCGATTACGAGCAGTACTTC	CASTGAVDYEQYF
TRBV11-2	-	TRBD2	TRBJ2-7	TGTGCCAGCAGCCTCCTTAGCGGGAGCCGCTCCTACGAGCAGTACTTC	CASSLLSGSRSYEQYF
TRBV28	few	-	TRBJ2-4	TGTGCCAGCGGCGTAAGGGGTTATACGGGGACTCATAGGGGCATTCAGTACTTC	CASGVRGYTGTHRGIQYF
TRBV11-2	-	TRBD1	TRBJ2-4	TGTGCCAGCAGCCACGACAAATGGACAGGGGCTGTAAACATTCAGTACTTC	CASSHDKWTGAVNIQYF
TRBV21-1	-	-	TRBJ1-5	TGTGCCAGCAGGGCGTTCAGGGAATATCAGCCCCAGCATTTT	CASRAFREYQPQHF